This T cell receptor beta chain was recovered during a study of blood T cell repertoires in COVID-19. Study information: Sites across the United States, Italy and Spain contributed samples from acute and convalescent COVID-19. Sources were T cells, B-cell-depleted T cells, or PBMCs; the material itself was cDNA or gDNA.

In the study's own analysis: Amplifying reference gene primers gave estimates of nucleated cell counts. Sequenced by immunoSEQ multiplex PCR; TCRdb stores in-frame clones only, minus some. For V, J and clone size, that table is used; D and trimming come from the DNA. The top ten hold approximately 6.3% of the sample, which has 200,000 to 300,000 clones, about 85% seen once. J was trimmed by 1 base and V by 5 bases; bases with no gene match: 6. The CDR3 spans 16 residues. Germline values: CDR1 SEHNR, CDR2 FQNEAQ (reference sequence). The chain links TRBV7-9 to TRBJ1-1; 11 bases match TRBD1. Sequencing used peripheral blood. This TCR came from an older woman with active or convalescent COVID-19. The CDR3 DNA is TGTGCCAGCAGCCCACCGGGACAGGGGGGGAACACTGAAGCTTTCTTT. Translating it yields CASSPPGQGGNTEAFF. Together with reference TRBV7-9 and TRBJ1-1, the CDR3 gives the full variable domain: DTGVSQNPRHKITKRGQNVTFRCDPISEHNRLYWYRQTLGQGPEFLTYFQNEAQLEKSRLLSDRFSAERPKGSFSTLEIQRTEQGDSAMYLCASSPPGQGGNTEAFFGQGTRLTVV.